This TCR beta chain was sequenced in a study of blood T cell repertoires in COVID-19. Study-level background: There were acute and convalescent COVID-19 samples, and they came from the United States, Italy and Spain.

This CDR3 spans 16 amino acids. Original analysis: Reference gene primer amplification gave nucleated cell count estimates. Generated by immunoSEQ multiplex PCR, the TCRdb table keeps only in-frame clones and is missing some. V, J and clone size were drawn from that table, and D and trimming were deduced from the DNA. Of 100,000 to 150,000 clones in the sample, around 81% were seen once. This clonotype originated in a man aged 40-49 years with active or convalescent COVID-19. Sequencing was performed on peripheral blood. The chain couples TRBV1 to TRBJ1-6. TRBV1 is annotated as a pseudogene. Written as DNA, the CDR3 is TGCACCAGCAGCCAAGATCGGCTCCCCGGTCGGGTGGCCCTCCACTTT. Translation gives CTSSQDRLPGRVALHF.